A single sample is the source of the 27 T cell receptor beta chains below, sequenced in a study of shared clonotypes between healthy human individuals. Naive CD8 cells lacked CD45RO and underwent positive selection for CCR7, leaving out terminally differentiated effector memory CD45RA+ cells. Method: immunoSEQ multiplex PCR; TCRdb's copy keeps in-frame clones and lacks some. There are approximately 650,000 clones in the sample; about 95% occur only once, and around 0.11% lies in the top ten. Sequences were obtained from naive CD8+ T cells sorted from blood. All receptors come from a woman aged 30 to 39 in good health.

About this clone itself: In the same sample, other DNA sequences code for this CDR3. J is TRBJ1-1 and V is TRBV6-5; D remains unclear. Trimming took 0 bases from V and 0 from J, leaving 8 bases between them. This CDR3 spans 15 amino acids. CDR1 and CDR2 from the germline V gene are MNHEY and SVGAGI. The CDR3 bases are TGTGCCAGCAGTTACTCTGGAACCGTGAACACTGAAGCTTTCTTT. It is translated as CASSYSGTVNTEAFF.

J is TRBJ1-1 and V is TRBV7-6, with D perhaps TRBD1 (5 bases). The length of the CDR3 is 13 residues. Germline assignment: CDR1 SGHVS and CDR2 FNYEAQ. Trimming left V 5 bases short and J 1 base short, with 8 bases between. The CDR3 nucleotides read TGTGCCAGCAGCGTAGGACAGAACACTGAAGCTTTCTTT. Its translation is CASSVGQNTEAFF.

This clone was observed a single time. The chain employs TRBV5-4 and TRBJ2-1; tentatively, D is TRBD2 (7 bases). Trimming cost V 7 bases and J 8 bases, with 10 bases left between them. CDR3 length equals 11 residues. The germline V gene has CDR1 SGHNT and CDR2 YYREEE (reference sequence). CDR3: CASGGADEQFF. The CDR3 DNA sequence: TGTGCCAGCGGGGGGGCGGATGAGCAGTTCTTC.

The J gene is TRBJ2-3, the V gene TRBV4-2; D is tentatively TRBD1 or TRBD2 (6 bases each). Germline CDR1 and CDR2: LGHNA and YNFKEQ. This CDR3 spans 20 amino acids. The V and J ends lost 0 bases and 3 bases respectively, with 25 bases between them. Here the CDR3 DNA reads TGTGCCAGCAGCCAAGAGAGGGGGTATGGCCCGGAGGGTTTGACAGATACGCAGTATTTT. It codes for CASSQERGYGPEGLTDTQYF.

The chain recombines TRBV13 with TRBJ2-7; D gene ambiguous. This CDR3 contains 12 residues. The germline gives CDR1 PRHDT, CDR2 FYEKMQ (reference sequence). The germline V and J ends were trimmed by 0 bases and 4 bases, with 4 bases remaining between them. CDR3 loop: CASSLGEYEQYF. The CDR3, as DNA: TGTGCCAGCAGCTTAGGGGAATACGAGCAGTACTTC.

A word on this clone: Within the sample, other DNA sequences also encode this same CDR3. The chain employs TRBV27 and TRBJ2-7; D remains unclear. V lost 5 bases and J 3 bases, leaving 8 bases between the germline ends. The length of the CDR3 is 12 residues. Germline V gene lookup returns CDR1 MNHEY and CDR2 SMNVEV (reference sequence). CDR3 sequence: CASSPSGYEQYF. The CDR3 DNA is TGTGCCAGCAGTCCCTCGGGCTACGAGCAGTACTTC.

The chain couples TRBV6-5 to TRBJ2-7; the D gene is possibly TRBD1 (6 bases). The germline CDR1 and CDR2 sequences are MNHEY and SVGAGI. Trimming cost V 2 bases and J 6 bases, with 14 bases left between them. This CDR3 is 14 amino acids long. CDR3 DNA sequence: TGTGCCAGCAGTTACCAGGACAGTGGCTCCGAGCAGTACTTC. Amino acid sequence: CASSYQDSGSEQYF.

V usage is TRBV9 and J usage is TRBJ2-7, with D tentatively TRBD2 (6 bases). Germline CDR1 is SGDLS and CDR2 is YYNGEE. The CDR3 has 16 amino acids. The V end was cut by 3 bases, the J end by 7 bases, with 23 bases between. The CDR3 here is CASSGQSGTPLLEQYF. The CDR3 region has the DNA TGTGCCAGCAGCGGACAATCCGGGACTCCTCTCTTGGAGCAGTACTTC.

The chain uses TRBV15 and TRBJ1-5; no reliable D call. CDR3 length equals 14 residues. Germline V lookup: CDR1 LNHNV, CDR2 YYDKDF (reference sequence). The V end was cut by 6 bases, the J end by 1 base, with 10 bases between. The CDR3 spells CATSGVGSNQPQHF. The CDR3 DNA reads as TGTGCCACCAGTGGCGTCGGGAGCAATCAGCCCCAGCATTTT.

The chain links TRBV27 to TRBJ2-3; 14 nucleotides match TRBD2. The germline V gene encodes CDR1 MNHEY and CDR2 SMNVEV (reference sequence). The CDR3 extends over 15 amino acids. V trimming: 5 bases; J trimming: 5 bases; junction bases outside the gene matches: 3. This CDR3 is CASSPGTSGGDTQYF. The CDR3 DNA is TGTGCCAGCAGTCCAGGGACTAGCGGGGGAGATACGCAGTATTTT.

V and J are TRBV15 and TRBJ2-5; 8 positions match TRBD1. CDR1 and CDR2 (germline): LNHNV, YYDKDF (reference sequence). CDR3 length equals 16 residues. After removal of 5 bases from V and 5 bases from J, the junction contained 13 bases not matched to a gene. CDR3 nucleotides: TGTGCCACCAGCTCCACCTCCGGGACAGGTCCTGAGACCCAGTACTTC. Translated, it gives CATSSTSGTGPETQYF.

CDR3 sequence reads: CASSDLTRQPQHF. The CDR3 DNA is TGTGCCAGCAGTGACCTCACACGCCAGCCCCAGCATTTT. V and J are TRBV6-4 and TRBJ1-5; D gene ambiguous. Trimming shortened V by 2 bases and J by 7 bases, and 9 bases separated the two germline ends. The length of the CDR3 is 13 residues. Germline CDR1 and CDR2: MRHNA and SNTAGT.

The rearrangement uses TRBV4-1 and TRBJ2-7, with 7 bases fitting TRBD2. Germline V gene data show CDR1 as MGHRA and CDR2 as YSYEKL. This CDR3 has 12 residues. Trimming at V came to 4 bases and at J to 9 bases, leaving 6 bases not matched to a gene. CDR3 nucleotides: TGCGCCAGCAGCCTGAGACTAGCTGGGCAGTACTTC. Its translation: CASSLRLAGQYF.

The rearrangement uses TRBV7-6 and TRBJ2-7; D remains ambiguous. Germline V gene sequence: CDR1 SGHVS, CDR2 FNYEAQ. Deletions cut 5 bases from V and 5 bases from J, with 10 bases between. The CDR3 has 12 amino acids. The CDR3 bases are TGTGCCAGCAGCCCCAATGGCGACGAGCAGTACTTC. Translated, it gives CASSPNGDEQYF.

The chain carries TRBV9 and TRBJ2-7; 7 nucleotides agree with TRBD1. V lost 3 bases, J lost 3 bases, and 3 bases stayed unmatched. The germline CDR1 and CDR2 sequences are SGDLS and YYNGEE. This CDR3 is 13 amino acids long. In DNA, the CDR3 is TGTGCCAGCAGCGGGACAGGACGCTACGAGCAGTACTTC. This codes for CASSGTGRYEQYF.

The CDR3 loop is CASSQEVADNRYYEQYF. For the CDR3, the DNA is TGCGCCAGCAGCCAAGAGGTCGCGGATAATCGGTACTACGAGCAGTACTTC. V usage is TRBV4-1 and J usage is TRBJ2-7; D not certain. The CDR3 covers 17 residues. Trimming took off 0 bases at V and 3 bases at J, with 18 bases between the two ends. CDR1 is MGHRA, CDR2 YSYEKL, per germline.

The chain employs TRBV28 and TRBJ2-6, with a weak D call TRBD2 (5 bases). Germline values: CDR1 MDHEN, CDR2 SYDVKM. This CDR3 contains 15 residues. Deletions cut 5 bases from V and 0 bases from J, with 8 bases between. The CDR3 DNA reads TGTGCCAGCAGTGAAGGGAGCTCTGGGGCCAACGTCCTGACTTTC. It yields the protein CASSEGSSGANVLTF.

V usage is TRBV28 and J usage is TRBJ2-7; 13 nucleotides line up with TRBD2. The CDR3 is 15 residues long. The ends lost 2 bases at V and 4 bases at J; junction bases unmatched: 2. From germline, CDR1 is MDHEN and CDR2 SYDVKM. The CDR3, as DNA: TGTGCCAGCAGTTTAAGGACTAGCGGGAGATACGAGCAGTACTTC. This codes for CASSLRTSGRYEQYF.

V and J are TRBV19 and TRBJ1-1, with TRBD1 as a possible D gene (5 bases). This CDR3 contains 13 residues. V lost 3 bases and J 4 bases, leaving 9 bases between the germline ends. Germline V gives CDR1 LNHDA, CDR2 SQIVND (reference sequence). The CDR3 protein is CASSMGGTTEAFF. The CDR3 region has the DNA TGTGCCAGTAGTATGGGGGGGACCACTGAAGCTTTCTTT. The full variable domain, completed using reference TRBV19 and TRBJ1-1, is DGGITQSPKYLFRKEGQNVTLSCEQNLNHDAMYWYRQDPGQGLRLIYYSQIVNDFQKGDIAEGYSVSREKKESFPLTVTSAQKNPTAFYLCASSMGGTTEAFFGQGTRLTVV.

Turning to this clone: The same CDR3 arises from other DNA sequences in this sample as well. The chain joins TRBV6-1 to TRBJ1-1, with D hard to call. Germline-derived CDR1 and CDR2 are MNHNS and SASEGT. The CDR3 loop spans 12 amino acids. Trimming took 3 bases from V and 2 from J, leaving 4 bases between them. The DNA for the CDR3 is TGTGCCAGCAGTGAGGGTAACACTGAAGCTTTCTTT. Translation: CASSEGNTEAFF.

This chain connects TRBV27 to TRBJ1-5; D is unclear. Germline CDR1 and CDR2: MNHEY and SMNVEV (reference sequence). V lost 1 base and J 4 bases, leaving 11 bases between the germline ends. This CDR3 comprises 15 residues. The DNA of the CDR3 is TGTGCCAGCAGTTTATGGGCCAGCCGAAATCAGCCCCAGCATTTT. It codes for CASSLWASRNQPQHF.

This CDR3 reads CASSPEGTTSSYEQYF. The CDR3, as DNA: TGCGCCAGCAGCCCTGAAGGGACTACTAGCTCCTACGAGCAGTACTTC. This chain joins TRBV5-1 and TRBJ2-7, with 7 bases identical to TRBD2. Germline V gene sequence: CDR1 SGHRS, CDR2 YFSETQ. Germline trimming cut 4 bases from V and 0 bases from J; bases unmatched to any gene: 10. The CDR3 is made up of 16 amino acids.

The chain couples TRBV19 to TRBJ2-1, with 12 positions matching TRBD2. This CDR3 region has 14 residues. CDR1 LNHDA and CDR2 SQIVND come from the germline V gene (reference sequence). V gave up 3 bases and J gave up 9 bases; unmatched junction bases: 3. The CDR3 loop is CASSIWGLAGEQFF. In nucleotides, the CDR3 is TGTGCCAGTAGTATTTGGGGACTAGCGGGTGAGCAGTTCTTC.

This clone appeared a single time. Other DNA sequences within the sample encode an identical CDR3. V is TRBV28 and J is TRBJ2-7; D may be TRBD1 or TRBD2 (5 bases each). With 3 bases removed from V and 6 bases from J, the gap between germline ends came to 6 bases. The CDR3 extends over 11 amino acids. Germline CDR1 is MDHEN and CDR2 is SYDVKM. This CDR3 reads CASSLGVEQYF. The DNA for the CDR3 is TGTGCCAGCAGTTTGGGGGTCGAGCAGTACTTC.

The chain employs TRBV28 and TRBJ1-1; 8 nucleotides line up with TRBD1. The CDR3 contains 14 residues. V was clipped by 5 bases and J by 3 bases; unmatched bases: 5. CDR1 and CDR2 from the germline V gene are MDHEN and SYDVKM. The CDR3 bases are TGTGCCAGCAGTGCAACAGGGGGGCACACTGAAGCTTTCTTT. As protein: CASSATGGHTEAFF.

CDR3 bases: TGTGCCAGCAGCTTAGGGCAGGGTTTTAACTATGGCTACACCTTC. Translation: CASSLGQGFNYGYTF. This chain connects TRBV7-8 to TRBJ1-2, with D perhaps TRBD1 (5 bases). Germline V CDR1 and CDR2: SGHVS, FQNEAQ. The CDR3 contains 15 residues. V lost 1 base, J lost 1 base, and 10 bases lay in between.

Here the CDR3 reads CASSLVASGLGETQYF. Here the CDR3 DNA reads TGTGCCAGCAGCTTAGTGGCTAGCGGCCTGGGGGAGACCCAGTACTTC. The rearrangement joins TRBV7-9 to TRBJ2-5, with 7 positions matching TRBD2. From germline, CDR1 is SEHNR and CDR2 FQNEAQ (reference sequence). The junction had 10 bases not matched to a gene; V was cut back by 1 base and J by 5 bases. The CDR3 runs 16 residues.